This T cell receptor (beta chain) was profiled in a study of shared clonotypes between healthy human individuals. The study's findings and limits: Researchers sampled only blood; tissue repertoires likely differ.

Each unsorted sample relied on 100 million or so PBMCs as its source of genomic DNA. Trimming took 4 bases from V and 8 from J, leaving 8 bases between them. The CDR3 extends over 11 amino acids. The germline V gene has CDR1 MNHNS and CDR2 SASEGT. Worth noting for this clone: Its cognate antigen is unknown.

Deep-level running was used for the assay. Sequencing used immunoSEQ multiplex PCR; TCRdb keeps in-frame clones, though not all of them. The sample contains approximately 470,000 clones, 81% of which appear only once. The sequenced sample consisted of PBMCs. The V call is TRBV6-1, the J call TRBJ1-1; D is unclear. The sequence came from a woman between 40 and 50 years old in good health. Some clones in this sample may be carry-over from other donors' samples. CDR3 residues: CASSAAYEAFF. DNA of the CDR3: TGTGCCAGCAGTGCAGCGTACGAAGCTTTCTTT.